The 20 T cell receptor beta chains below were found in one sample sequenced in a study of T-cell memory formation after mild COVID-19. TCRdb reprocessed the 5' RACE reads with MiXCR, giving one entry per CDR3 protein. The repertoire holds around 300,000 distinct CDR3 sequences, with around 8% as singletons. Sequencing was done on a sample of PBMCs or a T cell subset sorted from them (not recorded which). All receptors come from a man aged 18 to 29 who had mild COVID-19 (a few samples of this study predate the infection). Cell type and time point are not known.

The sample holds a few counts of this clonotype. V is TRBV4-1 and J is TRBJ1-4, with D hard to call. Germline V lookup: CDR1 MGHRA, CDR2 YSYEKL. There are 17 residues in the CDR3. V was trimmed by 0 bases and J by 7 bases, leaving 18 bases between them. Here the CDR3 DNA reads TGCGCCAGCAGCCAAGATGGGCCCGGAGCCCTTAGTGAAAAACTGTTTTTT. This gives the protein CASSQDGPGALSEKLFF.

This clonotype was found many times. The chain uses TRBV7-9 and TRBJ1-5; tentative D call: TRBD1 (5 bases). The germline gives CDR1 SEHNR, CDR2 FQNEAQ (reference sequence). The CDR3 length is 13 residues. Trimming removed 5 bases at V and 7 bases at J, with 12 bases between. The CDR3 DNA is TGTGCCAGCAGCCCCGGACAAAACCAGCCCCAGCATTTT. Encoded protein: CASSPGQNQPQHF.

This clonotype was recorded many times. The CDR3 region is CASSLGLRGIQETQYF. In DNA form, the CDR3 reads TGTGCCAGCAGTTTAGGGCTGCGGGGTATCCAAGAGACCCAGTACTTC. The chain carries TRBV27 and TRBJ2-5; D may be TRBD2 (6 bases). Trimming removed 2 bases at V and 1 base at J, with 14 bases between. The length of the CDR3 is 16 residues. Per the germline V gene, CDR1 is MNHEY and CDR2 is SMNVEV (reference sequence).

This clonotype was counted at least ten times. The chain links TRBV5-1 to TRBJ2-3; 9 bases fit TRBD2. CDR3 length: 16 amino acids. Germline V gene lookup returns CDR1 SGHRS and CDR2 YFSETQ. With 4 bases clipped from V and 6 bases from J, the junction kept 12 bases outside the gene matches. The CDR3 DNA reads TGCGCCAGCAGCCAGGGACTTCCTAGCGGGACGGATACGCAGTATTTT. Amino acid sequence: CASSQGLPSGTDTQYF.

This chain connects TRBV20-1 to TRBJ1-4; the match to TRBD1 covers 7 bases. The CDR3 totals 13 residues. In germline, CDR1 is DFQATT, CDR2 SNEGSKA (reference sequence). V lost 5 bases to trimming and J lost 8 bases; unmatched junction nucleotides: 8. The DNA for the CDR3 is TGCAGTGCTGGAACAGGGGTAATCGAAAAACTGTTTTTT. Amino acids: CSAGTGVIEKLFF.

This clonotype was seen a handful of times. The gene calls are TRBV7-2 and TRBJ1-4; D is perhaps TRBD1 (6 bases). V was shortened by 1 base and J by 8 bases, with 14 bases between the two germline ends. Per germline, CDR1 SGHTA and CDR2 FQGNSA. The CDR3 is 15 amino acids. Here the CDR3 reads CASSLGPGAREKLFF. The CDR3 DNA follows: TGTGCCAGCAGCTTAGGCCCGGGGGCGCGGGAAAAACTGTTTTTT.

The chain has TRBV3-1 and TRBJ2-7, with 7 bases aligning to TRBD2. This CDR3 is built from 14 residues. CDR1 and CDR2 (germline): LGHDT, YNNKEL (reference sequence). J gave up 2 bases and V 4 bases, and 5 bases lay outside the gene matches. The CDR3 DNA follows: TGTGCCAGCAGCCCGGGGAGGGGACCCTACGAGCAGTACTTC. The encoded protein is CASSPGRGPYEQYF.

The V gene is TRBV5-1, the J gene TRBJ2-1; no reliable D call. Trimming stripped 0 bases from V and 8 bases from J, with 9 bases between. The CDR3 consists of 13 residues. Germline V gene lookup returns CDR1 SGHRS and CDR2 YFSETQ. The CDR3 loop reads CASSLAIADEQFF. The DNA of the CDR3 is TGCGCCAGCAGCTTGGCCATAGCAGATGAGCAGTTCTTC. The full variable domain, rest sourced from reference TRBV5-1 and TRBJ2-1, is KAGVTQTPRYLIKTRGQQVTLSCSPISGHRSVSWYQQTPGQGLQFLFEYFSETQRNKGNFPGRFSGRQFSNSRSEMNVSTLELGDSALYLCASSLAIADEQFFGPGTRLTVL.

The chain uses TRBV11-2 and TRBJ2-5; D not certain. With 3 bases removed from V and 5 bases from J, the gap between germline ends came to 7 bases. The CDR3 is 12 residues long. CDR1 is SGHAT and CDR2 is FQNNGV in the germline V gene. This CDR3 reads CASSFFGETQYF. The DNA of the CDR3 is TGTGCCAGCAGCTTCTTCGGGGAGACCCAGTACTTC.

This chain links TRBV6-5 with TRBJ1-2; maybe TRBD1 (5 bases). This CDR3 is built from 12 residues. The germline V gene encodes CDR1 MNHEY and CDR2 SVGAGI. Trimming removed 4 bases from V and 7 bases from J, with 10 bases in between. CDR3 DNA sequence: TGTGCCAGCAGTTCGTTTGGGGGTGGCTACACCTTC. Translated, it gives CASSSFGGGYTF.

This chain connects TRBV11-2 to TRBJ2-5; 7 nucleotides match TRBD1. J lost 4 bases, V lost 2 bases, and 7 bases had no gene match. The CDR3 runs 15 residues. CDR1 SGHAT and CDR2 FQNNGV come from the germline V gene. The CDR3 loop reads CASSLPRDRGETQYF. The CDR3 DNA is TGTGCCAGCAGCTTACCCCGGGACAGAGGAGAGACCCAGTACTTC.

This clonotype was observed at least ten times. The genes are TRBV5-1 and TRBJ1-2; D gene ambiguous. Germline V gene lookup returns CDR1 SGHRS and CDR2 YFSETQ. The CDR3 covers 15 residues. V gave up 0 bases and J gave up 5 bases, with 14 bases separating them. The CDR3: CASSLGTGGIYGYTF. The DNA of the CDR3 is TGCGCCAGCAGCTTGGGTACGGGAGGGATTTATGGCTACACCTTC.

This chain links TRBV29-1 with TRBJ2-7, with 7 bases that match TRBD1. With 5 bases clipped from V and 4 bases from J, the junction kept 5 bases outside the gene matches. The CDR3 covers 12 residues. CDR1 and CDR2 from the germline V gene are SQVTM and ANQGSEA. CDR3 nucleotide sequence: TGCAGCGTTATAGGGGGCGCGTACGAGCAGTACTTC. Its translation is CSVIGGAYEQYF.

This clonotype was counted between two and nine times. The rearrangement uses TRBV21-1 and TRBJ2-1; the table's D call, TRBD2, has no DNA check behind it. TRBV21-1 is flagged as a pseudogene. The CDR3 extends over 14 amino acids. Written as DNA, the CDR3 is TGTGCCAGCGTAGCGGGGGCCACCGGCAATGAGCAGTTCTTC. Protein product: CASVAGATGNEQFF.

CDR3 DNA: TGTGCCAGCAGTTTAACGGCAGGGTCCGGCGAGCAGTACTTC. Translation: CASSLTAGSGEQYF. This rearrangement joins TRBV28 to TRBJ2-7, with a weak D call TRBD1 (5 bases). The CDR3 covers 14 residues. Trimming left V 2 bases short and J 6 bases short, with 14 bases between. The germline CDR1 and CDR2 sequences are MDHEN and SYDVKM.

In its sample, this clonotype was seen a few times. The chain has TRBV15 and TRBJ2-3; TRBD2 is a possible D gene (6 bases). The CDR3 spans 15 residues. The ends were cut back, 3 bases at V and 6 bases at J, with 16 bases in the middle. Germline CDR1 and CDR2: LNHNV and YYDKDF (reference sequence). For the CDR3, the DNA is TGTGCCACCAGCAGGACGGGACTGGCGGGGGATACGCAGTATTTT. Its protein is CATSRTGLAGDTQYF.

This clonotype was seen more than once but under ten times. The germline gene is not matched at one end of the junction; a read error may be the cause. J is TRBJ2-3 and V is TRBV11-2; 13 nucleotides align to TRBD2. This CDR3 contains 14 residues. From germline, CDR1 is SGHAT and CDR2 FQNNGV. CDR3 in amino acids: CASSSLAGGPKADF. The CDR3 DNA reads TGTGCCAGCAGCTCACTAGCGGGGGGGCCTAAAGCAGATTTT.

This clonotype was seen a handful of times. This chain uses TRBV7-2 with TRBJ2-2; 9 bases agree with TRBD2. V gave up 6 bases and J gave up 10 bases; unmatched junction bases: 12. CDR1 is SGHTA, CDR2 FQGNSA, per germline. The CDR3 is 15 residues long. CDR3 in DNA: TGTGCCAGCAGGCCAGGCGGGGGGGTTCGCGAGGAGCTGTTTTTT. Translated: CASRPGGGVREELFF.

This clonotype came up many times. This chain joins TRBV5-4 and TRBJ2-5; D could derive from TRBD1 or TRBD2 (6 bases each). The germline V gene encodes CDR1 SGHNT and CDR2 YYREEE (reference sequence). V lost 1 base to trimming and J lost 1 base, with 8 bases between them. The CDR3 is 14 residues long. The CDR3 is CASSLRGAQETQYF. The DNA of the CDR3 is TGTGCCAGCAGCTTGAGGGGGGCCCAAGAGACCCAGTACTTC. Complete variable domain (other parts from reference TRBV5-4 and TRBJ2-5): ETGVTQSPTHLIKTRGQQVTLRCSSQSGHNTVSWYQQALGQGPQFIFQYYREEENGRGNFPPRFSGLQFPNYSSELNVNALELDDSALYLCASSLRGAQETQYFGPGTRLLVL.

In this sample, this clonotype turned up many times. The chain couples TRBV6-2 or TRBV6-3 to TRBJ2-5; 10 bases align to TRBD2. CDR1 MNHEY and CDR2 SVGEGT come from the germline V gene. The CDR3 extends over 13 amino acids. Unmatched junction bases numbered 3, after V lost 6 bases and J lost 5 bases. CDR3 protein: CASRLAGGETQYF. CDR3 nucleotide sequence: TGTGCCAGCAGATTAGCGGGGGGTGAGACCCAGTACTTC.